The source of this T cell receptor (beta chain) is a study of OX40 agonist ivuxolimab in advanced cancers. General study points: Also showing low normalized T-cell clonal expansion were some of the nonresponders.

The table came from immunoSEQ multiplex PCR; TCRdb's copy has only in-frame clones and leaves some out. The sample holds around 90,000 clones; about 90% are singletons and the top ten take about 7.7%. Remarks on this clone: Its antigen is undetermined.

This CDR3 spans 15 amino acids. CDR1 and CDR2 from the germline V gene are MDHEN and SYDVKM. Sampling of blood occurred at baseline, cycle 4 day 1, and cycle 7 day 1. This chain uses TRBV28 with TRBJ2-5, with TRBD2 as a possible D gene (6 bases). The end of the DNA aligns better with TRBJ2-7, so the J call may be wrong. The source material was CD4+ or CD8+ T cells sorted from blood, sampled in a trial of the OX40 agonist ivuxolimab. This receptor was taken from an adult with an advanced solid tumor such as melanoma, head and neck, liver or kidney cancer. The CDR3 DNA reads as TGTGCCAGCAGAGACCGGGACTCGAGCTCCTACGAGCAGTACTTC. Protein: CASRDRDSSSYEQYF.